This entry lists 6 T cell receptor beta chains sequenced from one sample in a study of shared T cell receptors in the human thymus. Produced via immunoSEQ multiplex PCR; TCRdb's table is partial and in-frame only. The sample consists of roughly 410,000 clones, 85% to 95% of them appearing once. The sample comprised thymocytes. The receptors stem from a human donor.

The chain has TRBV27 and TRBJ2-7; D possibly uses TRBD1 or TRBD2 (5 bases each). This CDR3 has 13 residues. CDR1 MNHEY and CDR2 SMNVEV come from the germline V gene (reference sequence). Trimming cost V 6 bases and J 3 bases, with 12 bases left between them. The CDR3 DNA sequence: TGTGCCAGCAGCCGTAAGGGGAGCTACGAGCAGTACTTC. It translates to CASSRKGSYEQYF.

V is TRBV28 and J is TRBJ2-1; D remains ambiguous. There are 14 residues in the CDR3. Trimming took off 1 base at V and 2 bases at J, with 6 bases between the two ends. Germline V lookup: CDR1 MDHEN, CDR2 SYDVKM. As DNA, the CDR3 is TGTGCCAGCAGTTTATTCGCCACCTACAATGAGCAGTTCTTC. The encoded protein is CASSLFATYNEQFF.

This clone occurred once. The chain is built from TRBV5-8 and TRBJ1-2; D possibly corresponds to TRBD1 (5 bases). The V gene's germline CDR1 is SGHTS and CDR2 YDEGEE. V dropped 4 bases and J dropped 3 bases, with 10 bases sitting between them. This CDR3 has 13 residues. The CDR3 here is CASSTRADYGYTF. CDR3 sequence (DNA): TGTGCCAGCAGCACCAGGGCGGACTATGGCTACACCTTC.

The V gene is TRBV19, the J gene TRBJ2-3; 9 nucleotides match TRBD2. This CDR3 has 19 residues. Trimming cost V 1 base and J 1 base; bases outside gene matches: 12. Germline CDR1 LNHDA, CDR2 SQIVND (reference sequence). CDR3 protein: CASSIALAGSNRGTDTQYF. The CDR3 DNA sequence: TGTGCCAGTAGTATAGCGCTAGCGGGAAGTAACAGGGGCACAGATACGCAGTATTTT.

The V gene is TRBV19, the J gene TRBJ2-1; 8 bases align to TRBD1. The CDR3 contains 22 residues. Trimming cost V 2 bases and J 6 bases; bases outside gene matches: 27. Germline V gene lookup returns CDR1 LNHDA and CDR2 SQIVND (reference sequence). The CDR3 spells CASSIPQGASPTVSGGVNEQFF. CDR3 bases: TGTGCCAGTAGTATACCCCAGGGGGCGTCCCCCACGGTCTCTGGAGGAGTCAATGAGCAGTTCTTC. Full variable domain (remainder filled in from reference TRBV19 and TRBJ2-1): DGGITQSPKYLFRKEGQNVTLSCEQNLNHDAMYWYRQDPGQGLRLIYYSQIVNDFQKGDIAEGYSVSREKKESFPLTVTSAQKNPTAFYLCASSIPQGASPTVSGGVNEQFFGPGTRLTVL.

This chain uses TRBV4-1 with TRBJ2-7, with 10 bases matching TRBD1. The trim removed 1 base at V and 4 bases at J, leaving 10 bases unmatched. The CDR3 length is 17 residues. Per the germline V gene, CDR1 is MGHRA and CDR2 is YSYEKL. CDR3 residues: CASSQGDRDRGRYEQYF. The CDR3 DNA sequence: TGCGCCAGCAGCCAAGGAGACCGGGACAGGGGTCGGTACGAGCAGTACTTC.